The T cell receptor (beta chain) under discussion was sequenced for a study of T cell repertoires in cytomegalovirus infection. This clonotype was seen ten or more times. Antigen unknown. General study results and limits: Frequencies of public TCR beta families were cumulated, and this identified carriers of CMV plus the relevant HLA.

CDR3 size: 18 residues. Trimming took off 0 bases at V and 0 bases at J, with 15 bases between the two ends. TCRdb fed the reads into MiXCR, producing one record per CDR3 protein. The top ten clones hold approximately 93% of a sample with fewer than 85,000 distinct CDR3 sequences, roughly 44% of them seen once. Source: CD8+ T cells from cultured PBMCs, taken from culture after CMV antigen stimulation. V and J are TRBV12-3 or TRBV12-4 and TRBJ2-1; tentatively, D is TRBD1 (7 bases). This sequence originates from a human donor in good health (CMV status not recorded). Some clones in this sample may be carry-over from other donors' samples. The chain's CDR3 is CASSLAWRGPPSYNEQFF. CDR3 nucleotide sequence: TGTGCCAGCAGTTTAGCGTGGAGGGGGCCGCCCTCCTACAATGAGCAGTTCTTC.